A single sample gave rise to the 10 T cell receptor beta chains below, sequenced in a study of T cell responses to AZD1222 COVID-19 vaccine. The repertoire was sequenced with immunoSEQ multiplex PCR; TCRdb's copy has only in-frame clones and lacks some. The sample records about 45,000 clones, roughly 89% being singletons. The source material was peripheral blood, sampled 28 days after the second AZD1222 dose. The source is an adult who received the AZD1222 COVID-19 vaccine.

This chain uses TRBV19 with TRBJ1-1; no clear D. The CDR3 consists of 14 residues. Trimming stripped 3 bases from V and 4 bases from J, with 12 bases between. Per the germline V gene, CDR1 is LNHDA and CDR2 is SQIVND (reference sequence). DNA for the CDR3: TGTGCCAGTAGTATCGAGGTGCGGGGCACTGAAGCTTTCTTT. Translation gives CASSIEVRGTEAFF. The variable domain in full, with the rest retrieved from reference TRBV19 and TRBJ1-1, is DGGITQSPKYLFRKEGQNVTLSCEQNLNHDAMYWYRQDPGQGLRLIYYSQIVNDFQKGDIAEGYSVSREKKESFPLTVTSAQKNPTAFYLCASSIEVRGTEAFFGQGTRLTVV.

This clone was seen only a few times. The chain recombines TRBV4-3 with TRBJ1-4; tentative D call: TRBD1 (6 bases). CDR1 and CDR2 from the germline V gene are LGHNA and YSLEER. The CDR3 contains 18 residues. Trimming left V 1 base short and J 0 bases short, with 15 bases between. This CDR3 reads CASSQVTQGITTNEKLFF. The CDR3 coding sequence is TGCGCCAGCAGCCAAGTAACACAGGGCATAACAACTAATGAAAAACTGTTTTTT.

V is TRBV3-1 (or the pseudogene TRBV3-2) and J is TRBJ2-3; 9 nucleotides align to TRBD1. In germline, CDR1 is LGHDT, CDR2 YNNKEL (reference sequence). V shed 3 bases, J shed 2 bases, and the junction held 6 bases outside the gene matches. CDR3 size: 16 residues. The CDR3 coding sequence is TGTGCCAGCAGCCACCGGGACAGGGCATTCACAGATACGCAGTATTTT. It yields the protein CASSHRDRAFTDTQYF.

This chain connects TRBV19 to TRBJ1-2, with a possible D match to TRBD1 (5 bases). The V end lost 6 bases, the J end lost 4 bases, and 15 bases lay between the germline ends. The CDR3 is 14 amino acids. Germline V lookup: CDR1 LNHDA, CDR2 SQIVND (reference sequence). The CDR3 protein is CASRGMGGPYGYTF. The DNA for the CDR3 is TGTGCCAGTAGGGGCATGGGGGGACCCTATGGCTACACCTTC.

This clone came up a few times. The J gene is TRBJ1-3, the V gene TRBV28; TRBD1 matches at 10 bases. V lost 5 bases, J lost 6 bases, and 7 bases stayed unmatched. This CDR3 is 15 amino acids long. The V gene's germline CDR1 is MDHEN and CDR2 SYDVKM. CDR3 bases: TGTGCCAGCAGTCCAAGGACAGGGGGTGCAAACACCATATATTTT. Its translation: CASSPRTGGANTIYF.

V is TRBV5-6 and J is TRBJ2-7; TRBD1 or TRBD2 may be the D gene (5 bases each). Trimming pared 0 bases from V and 0 bases from J, leaving 16 bases between. Per germline, CDR1 SGHDT and CDR2 YYEEEE. The CDR3 has 17 residues. CDR3 amino acids: CASSLDSGTPLSYEQYF. The CDR3 DNA is TGTGCCAGCAGCTTGGATTCCGGGACCCCTCTCTCCTACGAGCAGTACTTC.

The chain carries TRBV28 and TRBJ2-7, with 14 nucleotides matching TRBD2. There are 15 residues in the CDR3. From germline, CDR1 is MDHEN and CDR2 SYDVKM. J gave up 2 bases and V 6 bases, and 3 bases lay outside the gene matches. The CDR3 DNA reads TGTGCCAGCAGGGGACTAGCGGGAGAGGCCTACGAGCAGTACTTC. Residues: CASRGLAGEAYEQYF.

This clone was seen once. The gene calls are TRBV19 and TRBJ1-1; 7 bases align to TRBD1. Per germline, CDR1 LNHDA and CDR2 SQIVND (reference sequence). Trimming took 3 bases from V and 3 from J; bases not matched to a gene: 10. This CDR3 is 16 amino acids long. In DNA form, the CDR3 reads TGTGCCAGTAGTATGAGGGTAGGGGGCCGGGACACTGAAGCTTTCTTT. It yields the protein CASSMRVGGRDTEAFF.

This clone was detected once. The V and J genes are TRBV2 and TRBJ2-5; the D is unclear. V dropped 5 bases and J dropped 2 bases, with 9 bases sitting between them. The CDR3 sequence is 13 residues long. The germline V gene has CDR1 SNHLY and CDR2 FYNNEI. The CDR3 protein is CASSSDLQETQYF. DNA of the CDR3: TGTGCCAGCAGTTCTGACCTGCAAGAGACCCAGTACTTC.

V gene TRBV6-5 combines with J gene TRBJ1-1; TRBD1 aligns across 9 bases. Germline V gene data show CDR1 as MNHEY and CDR2 as SVGAGI. Trimming cost V 6 bases and J 5 bases; bases outside gene matches: 7. This CDR3 spans 14 amino acids. CDR3: CASSSGTGNTEAFF. The DNA of the CDR3 is TGTGCCAGCAGCTCGGGGACAGGGAATACTGAAGCTTTCTTT.